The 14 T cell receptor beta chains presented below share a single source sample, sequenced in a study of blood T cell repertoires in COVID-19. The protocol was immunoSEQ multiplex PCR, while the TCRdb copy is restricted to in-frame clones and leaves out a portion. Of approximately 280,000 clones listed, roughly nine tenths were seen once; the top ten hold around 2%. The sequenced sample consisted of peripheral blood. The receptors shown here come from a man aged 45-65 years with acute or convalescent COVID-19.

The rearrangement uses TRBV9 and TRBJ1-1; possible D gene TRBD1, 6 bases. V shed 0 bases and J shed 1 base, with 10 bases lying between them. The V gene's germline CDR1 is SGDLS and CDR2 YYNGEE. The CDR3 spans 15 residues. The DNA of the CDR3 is TGTGCCAGCAGCGTAGGACAGGCAAAGAACACTGAAGCTTTCTTT. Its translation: CASSVGQAKNTEAFF.

CDR3 sequence: CASSEVGEGGYTF. The DNA of the CDR3 is TGTGCCAGCAGTGAAGTAGGGGAGGGAGGCTACACCTTC. The chain employs TRBV6-1 and TRBJ1-2; weak D call: TRBD1 (5 bases). Trimming stripped 1 base from V and 8 bases from J, with 11 bases between. This CDR3 contains 13 residues. Germline assignment: CDR1 MNHNS and CDR2 SASEGT.

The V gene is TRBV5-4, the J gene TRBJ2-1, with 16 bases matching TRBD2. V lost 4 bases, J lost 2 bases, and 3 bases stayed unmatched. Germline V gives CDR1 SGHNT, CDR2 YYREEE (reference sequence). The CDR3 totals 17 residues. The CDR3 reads CASSPGTSGRAYNEQFF. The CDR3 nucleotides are TGTGCCAGCAGCCCCGGGACTAGCGGGAGGGCCTACAATGAGCAGTTCTTC.

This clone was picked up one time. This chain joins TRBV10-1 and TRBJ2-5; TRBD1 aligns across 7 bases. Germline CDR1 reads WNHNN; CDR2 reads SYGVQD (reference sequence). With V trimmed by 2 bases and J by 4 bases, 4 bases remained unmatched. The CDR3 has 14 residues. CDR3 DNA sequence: TGCGCCAGCAGTGAGAGAACAGGGGTAGAGACCCAGTACTTC. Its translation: CASSERTGVETQYF.

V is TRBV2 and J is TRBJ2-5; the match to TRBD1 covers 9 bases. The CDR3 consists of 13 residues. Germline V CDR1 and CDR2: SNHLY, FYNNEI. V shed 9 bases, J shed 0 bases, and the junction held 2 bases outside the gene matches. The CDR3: CASGTGYQETQYF. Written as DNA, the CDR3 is TGTGCCAGTGGGACAGGGTACCAAGAGACCCAGTACTTC. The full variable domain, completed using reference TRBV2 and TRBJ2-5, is EPEVTQTPSHQVTQMGQEVILRCVPISNHLYFYWYRQILGQKVEFLVSFYNNEISEKSEIFDDQFSVERPDGSNFTLKIRSTKLEDSAMYFCASGTGYQETQYFGPGTRLLVL.

The CDR3 spells CATSLGSLETQYF. The DNA for the CDR3 is TGTGCCACCAGCCTCGGTTCCTTGGAGACCCAGTACTTC. The chain combines TRBV15 with TRBJ2-5; D not resolved. The CDR3 length is 13 residues. Trimming removed 5 bases at V and 5 bases at J, with 12 bases between. Germline V gene lookup returns CDR1 LNHNV and CDR2 YYDKDF (reference sequence).

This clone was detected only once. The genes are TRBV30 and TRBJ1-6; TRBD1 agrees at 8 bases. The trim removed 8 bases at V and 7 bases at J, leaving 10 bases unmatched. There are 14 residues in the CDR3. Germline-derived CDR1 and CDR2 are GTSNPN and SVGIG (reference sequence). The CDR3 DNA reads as TGTGCCAGACACGAGACAGGGGCGAATTCACCCCTCCACTTT. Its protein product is CARHETGANSPLHF.

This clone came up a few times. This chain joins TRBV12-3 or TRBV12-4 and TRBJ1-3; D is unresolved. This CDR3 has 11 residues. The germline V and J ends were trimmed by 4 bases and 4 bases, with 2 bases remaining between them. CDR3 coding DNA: TGTGCCAGCAGTTCAGGAAACACCATATATTTT. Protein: CASSSGNTIYF.

The CDR3 DNA sequence: TGTGCCAGCAGCTTAGATCCAATCACAGATACGCAGTATTTT. Its protein product is CASSLDPITDTQYF. The chain combines TRBV11-3 with TRBJ2-3; D uncertain. CDR1 SGHNT and CDR2 YENEEA come from the germline V gene. The CDR3 totals 14 residues. Trimming stripped 0 bases from V and 2 bases from J, with 6 bases between.

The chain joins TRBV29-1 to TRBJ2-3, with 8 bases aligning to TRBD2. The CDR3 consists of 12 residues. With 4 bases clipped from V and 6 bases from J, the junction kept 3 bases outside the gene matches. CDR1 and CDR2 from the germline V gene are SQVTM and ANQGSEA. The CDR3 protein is CSVAGTSDTQYF. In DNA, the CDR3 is TGCAGCGTTGCCGGGACTAGTGATACGCAGTATTTT.

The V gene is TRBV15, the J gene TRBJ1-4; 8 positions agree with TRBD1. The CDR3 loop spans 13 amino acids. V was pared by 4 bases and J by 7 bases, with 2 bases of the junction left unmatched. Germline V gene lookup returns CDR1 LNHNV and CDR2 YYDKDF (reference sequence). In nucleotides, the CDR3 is TGTGCCACCAGCAAAGGACAGGGTGAAAAACTGTTTTTT. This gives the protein CATSKGQGEKLFF.

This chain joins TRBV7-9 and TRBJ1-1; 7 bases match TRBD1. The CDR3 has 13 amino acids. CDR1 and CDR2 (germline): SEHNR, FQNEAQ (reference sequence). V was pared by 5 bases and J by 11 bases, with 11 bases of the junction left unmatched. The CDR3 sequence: CASSPDRAIEAFF. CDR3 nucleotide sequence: TGTGCCAGCAGCCCCGACAGGGCGATTGAGGCTTTCTTT.

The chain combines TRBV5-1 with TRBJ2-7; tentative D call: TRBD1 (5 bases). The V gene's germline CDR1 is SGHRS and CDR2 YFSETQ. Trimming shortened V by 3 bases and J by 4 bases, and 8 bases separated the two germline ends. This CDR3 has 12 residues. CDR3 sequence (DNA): TGCGCCAGCAGCTCGACAGAGTACGAGCAGTACTTC. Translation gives CASSSTEYEQYF.

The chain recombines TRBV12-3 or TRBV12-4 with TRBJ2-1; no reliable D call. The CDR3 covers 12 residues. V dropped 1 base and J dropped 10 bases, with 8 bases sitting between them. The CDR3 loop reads CASSLGSVEQFF. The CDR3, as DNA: TGTGCCAGCAGTTTAGGCTCGGTCGAGCAGTTCTTC.